Listed below are T cell receptor beta chains from one sample, sequenced in a study of blood T cell repertoires in COVID-19. TCRdb's table, derived via immunoSEQ multiplex PCR, lists solely in-frame clones and lacks some. Here the sample spans under 300,000 clones, around 81% being singletons. The sequenced material came from peripheral blood. The receptors come from a man aged 25 to 45 who had recovered from COVID-19. The CDR3 runs from the conserved cysteine through the conserved F or W. Each record gives: V gene, CDR3 protein.

v_call: TRBV19
cdr3_aa: CASTGSGTDTQYF

v_call: TRBV19
cdr3_aa: CASSIGNRETQYF

v_call: TRBV3-1/TRBV3-2
cdr3_aa: CASRHRPDKNTEAFF

v_call: TRBV4-1
cdr3_aa: CASSLGLAGTTYEQYF

v_call: TRBV7-6
cdr3_aa: CASSLMTGRADTQYF

v_call: TRBV4-1
cdr3_aa: CASSLSGEGTAHSPLHF

v_call: TRBV20-1
cdr3_aa: CSASYRDGWEKLFF

v_call: TRBV5-1
cdr3_aa: CASSPSGAGNTIYF

v_call: TRBV3-1/TRBV3-2
cdr3_aa: CASSPRDTGNTIYF

v_call: TRBV5-1
cdr3_aa: CASSPGQGDPHLHF

v_call: TRBV5-1
cdr3_aa: CASSLEGQNQETQYF

v_call: TRBV9
cdr3_aa: CASSVFPGGLEDTQYF

v_call: TRBV19
cdr3_aa: CASKTGANTEAFF

v_call: TRBV5-1
cdr3_aa: CASRPPGGPYNEQFF

v_call: TRBV5-1
cdr3_aa: CASSKGQDANTIYF

v_call: TRBV19
cdr3_aa: CASSGGAGVSDTQYF

v_call: TRBV5-1
cdr3_aa: CASSLGGTVPNEQFF

v_call: TRBV7-9
cdr3_aa: CASSLSGVGEKLFF

v_call: TRBV7-3
cdr3_aa: CASSSTGNAETQYF

v_call: TRBV5-4
cdr3_aa: CASSLGLAGGNYNEQFF

v_call: TRBV4-1
cdr3_aa: CASSQDLGASFEQYF

v_call: TRBV2
cdr3_aa: CASSARGSNQPQHF

v_call: TRBV10-2
cdr3_aa: CALPTGIMNTEAFF

v_call: TRBV7-2
cdr3_aa: CASSSSPQKYSNQPQHF

v_call: TRBV7-2
cdr3_aa: CASSARGQQKAFF

v_call: TRBV5-1
cdr3_aa: CASTPGTGGHNGELFF

v_call: TRBV7-9
cdr3_aa: CASSFPTGEQYF

v_call: TRBV6-1
cdr3_aa: CASSEVRDRGRGELFF

v_call: TRBV7-8
cdr3_aa: CASSLDRWNTGELFF

v_call: TRBV16
cdr3_aa: CASSQPGGRPGSEQFF